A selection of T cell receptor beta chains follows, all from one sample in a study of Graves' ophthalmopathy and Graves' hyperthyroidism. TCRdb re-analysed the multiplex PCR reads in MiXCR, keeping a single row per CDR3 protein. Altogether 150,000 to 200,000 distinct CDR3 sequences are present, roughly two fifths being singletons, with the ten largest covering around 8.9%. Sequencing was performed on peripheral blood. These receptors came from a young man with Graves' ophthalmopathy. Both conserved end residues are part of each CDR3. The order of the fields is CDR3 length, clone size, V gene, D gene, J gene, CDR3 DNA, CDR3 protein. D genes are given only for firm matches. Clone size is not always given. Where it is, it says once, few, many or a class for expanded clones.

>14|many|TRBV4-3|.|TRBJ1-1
TGCGCCAGCAGCCAAGTCCAGCCTGCCACTGAAGCTTTCTTT
CASSQVQPATEAFF
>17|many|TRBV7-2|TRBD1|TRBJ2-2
TGTGCCAGCAGCTTCCGCGCAGGGGGCGCTGACACCGGGGAGCTGTTTTTT
CASSFRAGGADTGELFF
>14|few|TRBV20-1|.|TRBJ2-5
TGCAGTGCTAGGGCGCAGGGGCCGGAAGAGACCCAGTACTTC
CSARAQGPEETQYF
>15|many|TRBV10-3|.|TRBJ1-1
TGTGCCATCAGGCCTGGGGCAGCTATGAACACTGAAGCTTTCTTT
CAIRPGAAMNTEAFF
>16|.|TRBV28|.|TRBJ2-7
TGTGCCAGCAGTTTCTTCGGGCTGGACGGAGCCTACGAGCAGTACTTC
CASSFFGLDGAYEQYF
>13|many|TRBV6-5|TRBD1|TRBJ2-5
TGTGCCAGCAGCCTGACAGGGGGTGAGGCCCAGTACTTC
CASSLTGGEAQYF
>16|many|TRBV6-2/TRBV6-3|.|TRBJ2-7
TGTGCCAGCAGAAAATTCTCCGGGACAACCGCCTACGAGCAGTACTTC
CASRKFSGTTAYEQYF
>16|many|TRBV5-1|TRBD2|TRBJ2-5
TGCGCCAGCAGCTCCCTTGCGGGAGTTCCCCTAGAGACCCAGTACTTC
CASSSLAGVPLETQYF
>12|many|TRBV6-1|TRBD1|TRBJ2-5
TGTGCCAGCCAGGGGGCTTACGAGACCCAGTACTTC
CASQGAYETQYF
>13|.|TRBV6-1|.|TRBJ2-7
TGTGCCATCGCCCGTGGGATAGGGGGCGAGCAGTACTTC
CAIARGIGGEQYF
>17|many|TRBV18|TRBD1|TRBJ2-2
TGTGCCAGCTCACCAGGGGTGGGACAGCCAGTCCCCGGGGAGCTGTTTTTT
CASSPGVGQPVPGELFF
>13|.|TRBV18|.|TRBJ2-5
TGTGCCAGCTCACCACGGATTGCGGAGACCCAGTACTTC
CASSPRIAETQYF
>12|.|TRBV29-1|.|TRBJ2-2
TGCAGCGTCGAACAGGTCACCGGGGAGCTGTTTTTT
CSVEQVTGELFF
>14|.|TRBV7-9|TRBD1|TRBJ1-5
TGTGCCAGCAGCACACAGGGGTACGGTCAGCCCCAGCATTTT
CASSTQGYGQPQHF
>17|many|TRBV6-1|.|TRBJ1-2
TGTGCCAGCAGGGGCGACTTCGGGACGGTGTTGAACTATGGCTACACCTTC
CASRGDFGTVLNYGYTF
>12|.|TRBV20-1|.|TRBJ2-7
TGCAGTGCTACGGCCAGTTCCTACGAGCAGTACTTC
CSATASSYEQYF
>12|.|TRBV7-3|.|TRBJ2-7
TGTGCCAGGGATAGCGTTGCCTACGAGCAGTACTTC
CARDSVAYEQYF
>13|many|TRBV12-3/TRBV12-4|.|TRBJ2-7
TGTGCCAGCAGCTTGGAGGGGGCAGGCGAGCAGTACTTC
CASSLEGAGEQYF
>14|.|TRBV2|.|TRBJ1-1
TGTGCCAGCAGTTCCAACAGGAAAAACACTGAAGCTTTCTTT
CASSSNRKNTEAFF
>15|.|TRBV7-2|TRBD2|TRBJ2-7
TGTGCCAGCAGCCCCCGGGGCGGGAGGGCCTACGAGCAGTACTTC
CASSPRGGRAYEQYF
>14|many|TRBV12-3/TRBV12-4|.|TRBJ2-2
TGTGCCAGCAGTTACCAGGGGTTAACCGGGGAGCTGTTTTTT
CASSYQGLTGELFF
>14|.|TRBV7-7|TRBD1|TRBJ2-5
TGTGCTAGCAGCCCGGACAGGGTTCACGAGACCCAGTACTTC
CASSPDRVHETQYF
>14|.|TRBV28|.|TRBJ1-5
TGTGCCAGCAGTTTATCAGGACGGAATCAGCCCCAGCATTTT
CASSLSGRNQPQHF
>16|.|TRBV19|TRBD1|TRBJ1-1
TGTGCCAGTAGTATGATAAGACAGGGAAGGGAAGCTGAAGCTTTCTTT
CASSMIRQGREAEAFF
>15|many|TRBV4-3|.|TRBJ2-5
TGCGCCAGCAGCCAAGATTGGGGAAACCAAGAGACCCAGTACTTC
CASSQDWGNQETQYF
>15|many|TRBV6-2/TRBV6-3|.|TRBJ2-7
TGTGCCAGCAGTCCCGGAGGGACCCAAACCTACGAGCAGTACTTC
CASSPGGTQTYEQYF
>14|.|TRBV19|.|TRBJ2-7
TGTGCCAGTAGTATCCCAGGTTCGACCTACGAGCAGTACTTC
CASSIPGSTYEQYF
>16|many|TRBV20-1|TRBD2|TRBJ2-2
TGCAGTGTCGCTGGGACTAGCGGGAGGGGGACCGGGGAGCTGTTTTTT
CSVAGTSGRGTGELFF
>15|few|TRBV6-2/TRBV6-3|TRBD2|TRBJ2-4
TGTGCCAGCAGACCTGGGACTAGCGGGAGCCGAATTCAGTACTTC
CASRPGTSGSRIQYF
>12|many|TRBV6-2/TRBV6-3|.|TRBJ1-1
TGTGCCACGCTGCAGCAGAACACTGAAGCTTTCTTT
CATLQQNTEAFF
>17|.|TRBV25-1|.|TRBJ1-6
TGTGCCAGCAGTTTAGAACCCCCGTCTGTCAGTAGTTCACCCCTCCACTTT
CASSLEPPSVSSSPLHF
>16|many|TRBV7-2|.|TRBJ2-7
TGTGCCAGCAGCTTAACCGGCGCGGGGGCCCTCTACGAGCAGTACTTC
CASSLTGAGALYEQYF